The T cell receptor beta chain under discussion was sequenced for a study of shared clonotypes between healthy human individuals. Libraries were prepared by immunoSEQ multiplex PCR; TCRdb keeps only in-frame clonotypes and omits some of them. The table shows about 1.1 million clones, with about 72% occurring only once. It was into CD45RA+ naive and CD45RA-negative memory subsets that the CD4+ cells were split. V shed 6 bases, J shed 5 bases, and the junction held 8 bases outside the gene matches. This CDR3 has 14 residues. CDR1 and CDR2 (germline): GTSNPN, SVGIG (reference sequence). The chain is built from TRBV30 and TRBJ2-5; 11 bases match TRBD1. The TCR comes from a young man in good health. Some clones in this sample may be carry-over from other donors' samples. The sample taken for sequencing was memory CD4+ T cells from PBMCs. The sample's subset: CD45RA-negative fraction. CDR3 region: CACNGQGAWETQYF. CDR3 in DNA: TGTGCCTGCAATGGACAGGGGGCTTGGGAGACCCAGTACTTC.